The clone carrying this T cell receptor beta chain was seen at least ten times. Its antigen remains unknown. This entry comes from a study of T-cell reconstitution after alpha-beta-depleted transplantation in children. General study points: Among T cells one year after transplant, newly produced cells accounted for most counts and diversity. Reportedly, roughly two months post-transplant, alpha-beta T cells arose from several hundred expanded graft clones.

Using unique molecular identifiers, the investigators prepared the TCRbeta library. In TCRdb, the PCR reads were re-called with MiXCR into one record per CDR3 protein. The sample has 140,000 or so distinct CDR3 sequences, around 9% seen once; the top ten hold 15% to 20%. CDR3 length: 13 amino acids. Per the germline V gene, CDR1 is SEHNR and CDR2 is FQNEAQ (reference sequence). With V trimmed by 6 bases and J by 6 bases, 6 bases remained unmatched. Sample: PBMCs, mostly from graft donor cells, taken 180 days after TCRalphabeta/CD19-depleted stem cell transplant. The rearrangement links TRBV7-9 to TRBJ1-2; 8 bases fit TRBD1. This clonotype originated in a female patient between 2 and 15 years old who had a stem cell transplant for congenital amegakaryocytic thrombocytopenia, so the T cells may come from the graft donor. DNA for the CDR3: TGTGCCAGCAGACCCGGGACAGGCGATGGCTACACCTTC. This codes for CASRPGTGDGYTF.